This TCR beta chain was observed in a study of T cells in narcolepsy. Only in-frame clones appear in the TCRdb table, and some are missing; sequencing was by immunoSEQ multiplex PCR. The sample shows more than 30,000 clones, roughly four fifths of them seen only once. This receptor was identified in a human donor in good health. The sample taken for sequencing was memory (CD45RA-) CD4+ T cells from blood.

The CDR3 region is CASSLEGYGYTF. In nucleotides, the CDR3 is TGCGCCAGCAGCTTGGAGGGTTATGGCTACACCTTC. The chain couples TRBV5-1 to TRBJ1-2; D gene ambiguous. Trimming took 0 bases from V and 5 from J, leaving 5 bases between them. The germline CDR1 and CDR2 sequences are SGHRS and YFSETQ. CDR3 length: 12 amino acids.